Listed below are T cell receptor beta chains from one sample, sequenced in a study of STAT3 mutations in large granular lymphocyte leukemia. Sequencing was performed with immunoSEQ multiplex PCR; in TCRdb, only in-frame clones are kept and a portion is missing. The sample holds roughly 2,000 clones; less than 80% are singletons and the top ten take roughly 80%. The sequenced material came from peripheral blood mononuclear cells. These receptors were taken from a man aged 55 to 70 with T-cell large granular lymphocyte leukemia. Some clones in this sample may be carry-over from other donors' samples. The conserved cysteine and the conserved F or W are not part of the CDR3 here. A D gene is named only where the DNA matches it firmly. Size tells how often a clone was seen (once, few, many) or the class of an expanded clone, and some rows leave it out.

V	size	D	J	CDR3
TRBV25-1	few	NA	TRBJ1-2	ASSAAGIGYT
TRBV4-1	NA	NA	TRBJ2-7	ASSQEGGEQY
TRBV10-3	few	NA	TRBJ2-3	AISAGDSTDTQY
TRBV5-1	NA	NA	TRBJ2-7	ASSLVDGTYEQY
TRBV5-1	NA	TRBD1	TRBJ2-2	ASSEGTGGPTGELF
TRBV5-4	NA	TRBD1	TRBJ1-6	ASSLDRGTGSPLH
TRBV27	NA	TRBD1	TRBJ1-1	ASSLGTANTEAF
TRBV27	few	NA	TRBJ1-6	ASRGSMLPPLH
TRBV30	large	NA	TRBJ1-4	AWTMTGLNEKLF
TRBV18	NA	NA	TRBJ1-2	ASSPSQGNGYT
TRBV6-5	NA	TRBD1	TRBJ1-6	ASRIQGAGNSPLH
TRBV5-1	once	TRBD1	TRBJ1-1	ASSLGQGAGMNTEAF
TRBV5-1	NA	TRBD1	TRBJ2-5	ASSSGTGPQETQY
TRBV4-3	NA	NA	TRBJ1-1	ASSPSTVGREAF
TRBV5-4	NA	NA	TRBJ1-1	ASSGSLPGLGAF
TRBV25-1	NA	NA	TRBJ1-2	ASSESGGDYGYT
TRBV5-1	NA	NA	TRBJ2-3	ASSPVSGSSTDTQY
TRBV2	NA	NA	TRBJ1-2	ASSEGGRNYGYT
TRBV5-4	NA	NA	TRBJ2-7	ASSLGREQY
TRBV5-6	NA	NA	TRBJ1-5	ASSLTGNQPQH
TRBV10-3	NA	NA	TRBJ1-6	AISESTAAPLH
TRBV30	NA	NA	TRBJ2-3	AWAGTDISTDTQY
TRBV29-1	NA	NA	TRBJ1-1	SVEDLNTEAF
TRBV5-4	NA	NA	TRBJ2-7	ASSHDVSEGSLL
TRBV6-5	NA	TRBD1	TRBJ2-7	ASRQGLDEQY
TRBV29-1	NA	NA	TRBJ1-2	SVLTVYGYT
TRBV30	NA	TRBD1	TRBJ1-2	ACARDRGDLLYGYT
TRBV6-6	NA	NA	TRBJ1-6	ASSHGRRESSPLH
TRBV18	NA	TRBD2	TRBJ2-1	ASSPPSGGAGNEQF
TRBV10-2	NA	NA	TRBJ2-5	ASSTSGTGWQTQY
TRBV27	NA	NA	TRBJ2-7	ASSYLPSYEQY
TRBV7-2	NA	NA	TRBJ1-1	ASSNTGWVTEAF
TRBV5-1	NA	NA	TRBJ1-2	ASSSTPGYGYT